This T cell receptor beta chain was documented in a study of T cell clonotyping in hematopoietic cell transplantation (dated by TCRdb to about 2021). For context, the study as a whole: The study collected 135 blood samples from 35 consecutive transplant recipients and their related donors. Patients were recruited between September 2015 and January 2017 and followed until late 2020 or death.

According to the study, the label for this sample's time point signals: 30 days after allo-HCT. Blood samples were obtained from recipients approximately 28 days before transplant and at days 30, 100 and 180 after transplant. Using Nuclei Lysis Solution, genomic DNA was extracted from unfractionated peripheral blood mononuclear cells that were either fresh or cryopreserved. Turning to this clone: The specificity of this receptor is unknown. No base-level quality is on record; no much larger clone is a single base apart.

The CDR1 and CDR2 encoded by the germline V gene are ENHRY and SYGVKD. V loses 3 bases, J loses 10 bases, and the germline ends lie 7 bases apart. There are 11 amino acids in the CDR3, from cysteine to phenylalanine inclusive. Only the CDR3 portion is preserved as DNA: 33 bases, with reading frame beginning at the first base. The immunoSEQ assay, a bias-controlled multiplex PCR using V- and J-specific primers, was used to amplify TCR beta CDR3 regions from genomic DNA. In a second PCR step, the CDR3 amplicons were tagged with a proprietary barcode plus Illumina adapter sequences. An Illumina MiSeq instrument was used for sequencing of the CDR3 libraries. Processing in the source paper ran as follows. Export and quality control were performed with immunoSEQ Analyzer 3.0, and downstream analyses were performed with R Bioconductor and Immunarch. Only productive rearrangements within the normalized downsampled data set were used in the calculation of repertoire metrics. Clonotypes larger than 5 templates in the normalized cohort were defined as pathologically expanded. Repertoire diversity was measured with the Inverse Simpson Index. To capture all clonotypes, the CMV-specificity analyses were run on the non-normalized data set. The immuneACCESS repertoire file appears here via TCRdb, limited to in-frame rearrangements. These files lack a portion of the clones; in checked studies, under half of the deficit traces to unresolved V genes, and the cause of the others is not known. The V and J calls and clone size come from that table; D and trimming were worked out from the DNA. The sample profile shows about 4,500 clones; roughly 94% of them were found once. Of the sample, around 5% is held by the ten largest clones.

Study-level results and caveats: After transplant, TCR diversity in recipients dropped, and pathologically expanded clonotypes increased progressively from day 30 to day 180. Donor and pretransplant recipient Inverse Simpson Index values predicted broader posttransplant TCR repertoire diversity. Only a small fraction of recipient repertoires overlapped donor repertoires, with over 95% appearing de novo at the given depth. Sample size was limited, and cells were not sorted, so CD4 and CD8 repertoire contributions could not be separated.

The TCR originated in a male patient aged 70 to 80 who had an allogeneic stem cell transplant from an unrelated donor, so T cells may come from the graft donor. Some clones in this sample may be carry-over from other donors' samples. Recombination connected TRBV10-3 to TRBJ2-1, with the D gene call left open. Sample: peripheral blood mononuclear cells, taken 30 days after allogeneic stem cell transplant. CDR3 protein: CAISEPKEQFF. At the DNA level, the sequence is TGTGCCATCAGTGAACCCAAGGAGCAGTTCTTC.